This T cell receptor beta chain was captured in a study of blood T cell repertoires in COVID-19. Study as a whole: Material from acute and convalescent COVID-19 was sourced from the United States, Italy and Spain. Sample material is recorded as cDNA or gDNA derived from T cells, B-cell-depleted T cells, or PBMCs.

Between the trimmed V and J ends, which lost 6 bases and 11 bases, there was a span of 11 bases. The length of the CDR3 is 11 residues. Original processing methods: Quantification of nucleated cells was approximated via reference gene primer amplification. Produced via immunoSEQ multiplex PCR; TCRdb's table is partial and in-frame only. The DNA gave D and trimming, while V, J and clone size come from that table. The top ten hold 2% to 2.5% of the sample, which has approximately 250,000 clones, approximately 80% seen once. The TCR sequence derives from a man in his forties who had recovered from COVID-19. Sequencing was carried out using peripheral blood. This rearrangement joins TRBV12-3 or TRBV12-4 to TRBJ2-1; TRBD1 is a possible D gene (6 bases). CDR3 DNA: TGTGCCAGCAGCTACCGGGACAAGCAGTTCTTC. It specifies CASSYRDKQFF.